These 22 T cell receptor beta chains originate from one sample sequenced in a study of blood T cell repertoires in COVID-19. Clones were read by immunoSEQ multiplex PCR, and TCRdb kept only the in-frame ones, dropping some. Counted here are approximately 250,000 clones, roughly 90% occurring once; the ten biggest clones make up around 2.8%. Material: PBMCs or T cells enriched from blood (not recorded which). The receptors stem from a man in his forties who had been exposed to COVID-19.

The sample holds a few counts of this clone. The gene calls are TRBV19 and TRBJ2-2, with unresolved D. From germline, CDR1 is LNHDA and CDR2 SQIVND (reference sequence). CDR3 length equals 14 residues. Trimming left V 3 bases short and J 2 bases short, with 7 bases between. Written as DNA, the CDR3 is TGTGCCAGTAGTATTGGCAGAAACACCGGGGAGCTGTTTTTT. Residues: CASSIGRNTGELFF.

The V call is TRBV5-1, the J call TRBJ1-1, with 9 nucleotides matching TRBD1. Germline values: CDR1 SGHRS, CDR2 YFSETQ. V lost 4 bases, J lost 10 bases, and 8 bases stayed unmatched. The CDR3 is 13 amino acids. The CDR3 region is CASSTGQGMGAFF. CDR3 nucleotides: TGCGCCAGCAGCACCGGACAGGGGATGGGAGCTTTCTTT.

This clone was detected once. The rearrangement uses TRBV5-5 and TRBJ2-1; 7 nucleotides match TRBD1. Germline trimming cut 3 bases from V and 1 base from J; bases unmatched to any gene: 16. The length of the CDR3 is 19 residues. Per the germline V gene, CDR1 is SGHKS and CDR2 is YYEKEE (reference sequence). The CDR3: CASSSGRARGKSSYNEQFF. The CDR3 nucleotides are TGTGCCAGCAGCTCTGGACGTGCCAGGGGGAAATCTTCCTACAATGAGCAGTTCTTC.

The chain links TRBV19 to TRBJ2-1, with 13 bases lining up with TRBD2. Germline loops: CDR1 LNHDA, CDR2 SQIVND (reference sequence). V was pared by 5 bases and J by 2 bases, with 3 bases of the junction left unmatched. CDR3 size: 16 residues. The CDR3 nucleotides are TGTGCCAGTAGTGGGACTAGCGGGGATCCCTACAATGAGCAGTTCTTC. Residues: CASSGTSGDPYNEQFF.

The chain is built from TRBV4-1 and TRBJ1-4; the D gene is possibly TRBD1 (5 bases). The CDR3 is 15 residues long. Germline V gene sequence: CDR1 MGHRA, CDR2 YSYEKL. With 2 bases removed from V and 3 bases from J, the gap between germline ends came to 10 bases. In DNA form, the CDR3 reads TGCGCCAGCAGCCAATGGGCAGGGCCTAATGAAAAACTGTTTTTT. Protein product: CASSQWAGPNEKLFF.

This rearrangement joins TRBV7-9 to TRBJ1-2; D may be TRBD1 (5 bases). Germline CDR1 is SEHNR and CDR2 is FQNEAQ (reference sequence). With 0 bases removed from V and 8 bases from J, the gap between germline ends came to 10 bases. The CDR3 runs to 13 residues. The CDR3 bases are TGTGCCAGCAGCTTAGCCGGGGGTAACGGCTACACCTTC. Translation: CASSLAGGNGYTF.

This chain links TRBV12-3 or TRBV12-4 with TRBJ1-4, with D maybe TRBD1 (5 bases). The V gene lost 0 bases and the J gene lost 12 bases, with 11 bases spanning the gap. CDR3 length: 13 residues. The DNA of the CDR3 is TGTGCCAGCAGTTTAGCGCGGGGCAGGGAACTGTTTTTT. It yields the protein CASSLARGRELFF.

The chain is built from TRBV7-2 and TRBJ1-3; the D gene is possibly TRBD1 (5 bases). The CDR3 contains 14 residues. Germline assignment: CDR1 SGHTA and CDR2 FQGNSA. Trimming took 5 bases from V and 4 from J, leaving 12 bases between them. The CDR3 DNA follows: TGTGCCAGCAGCCAGCGGGGGGGAGGAAACACCATATATTTT. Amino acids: CASSQRGGGNTIYF.

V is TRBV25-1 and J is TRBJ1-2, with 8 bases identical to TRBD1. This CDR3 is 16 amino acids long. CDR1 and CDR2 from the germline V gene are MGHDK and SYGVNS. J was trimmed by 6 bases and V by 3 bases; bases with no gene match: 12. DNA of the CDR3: TGTGCCAGCAGTGAGGAACAGGGGGGATTTGGAAATGGCTACACCTTC. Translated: CASSEEQGGFGNGYTF.

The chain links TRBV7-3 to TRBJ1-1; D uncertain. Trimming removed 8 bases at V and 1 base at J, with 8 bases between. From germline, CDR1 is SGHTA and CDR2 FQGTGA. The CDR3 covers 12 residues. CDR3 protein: CASADPNTEAFF. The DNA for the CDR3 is TGTGCCAGCGCGGATCCGAACACTGAAGCTTTCTTT.

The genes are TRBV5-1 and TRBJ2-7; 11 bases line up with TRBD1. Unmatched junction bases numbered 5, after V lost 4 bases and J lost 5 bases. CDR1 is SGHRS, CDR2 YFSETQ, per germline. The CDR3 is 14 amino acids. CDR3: CASSHGQGAHEQYF. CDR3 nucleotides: TGCGCCAGCAGCCACGGACAGGGGGCCCACGAGCAGTACTTC. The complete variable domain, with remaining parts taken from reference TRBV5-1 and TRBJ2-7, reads KAGVTQTPRYLIKTRGQQVTLSCSPISGHRSVSWYQQTPGQGLQFLFEYFSETQRNKGNFPGRFSGRQFSNSRSEMNVSTLELGDSALYLCASSHGQGAHEQYFGPGTRLTVT.

The CDR3 sequence is CASSLGSGYTF. The DNA for the CDR3 is TGCGCCAGCAGCTTGGGCAGTGGCTACACCTTC. This sequence joins TRBV5-1 and TRBJ1-2; D not certain. From germline, CDR1 is SGHRS and CDR2 YFSETQ. Trimming removed 0 bases from V and 7 bases from J, with 4 bases in between. The CDR3 is made up of 11 amino acids.

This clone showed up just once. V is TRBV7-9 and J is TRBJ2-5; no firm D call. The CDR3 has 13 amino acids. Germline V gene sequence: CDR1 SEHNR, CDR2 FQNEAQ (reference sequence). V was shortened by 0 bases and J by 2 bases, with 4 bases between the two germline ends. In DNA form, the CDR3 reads TGTGCCAGCAGCTTAGCCCCGCAAGAGACCCAGTACTTC. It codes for CASSLAPQETQYF.

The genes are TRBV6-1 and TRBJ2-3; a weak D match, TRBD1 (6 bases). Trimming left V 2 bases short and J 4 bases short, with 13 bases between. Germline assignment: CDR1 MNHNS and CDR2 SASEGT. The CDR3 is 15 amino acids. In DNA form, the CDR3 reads TGTGCCAGCAGTGAACGGCAGGGGATCCCAGATACGCAGTATTTT. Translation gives CASSERQGIPDTQYF.

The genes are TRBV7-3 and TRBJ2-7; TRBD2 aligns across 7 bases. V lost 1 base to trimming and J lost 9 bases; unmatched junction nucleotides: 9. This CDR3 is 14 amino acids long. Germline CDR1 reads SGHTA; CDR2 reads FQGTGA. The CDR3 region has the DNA TGTGCCAGCAGCTTAAAAGCTGGGGGGGATGTGCAGTACTTC. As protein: CASSLKAGGDVQYF.

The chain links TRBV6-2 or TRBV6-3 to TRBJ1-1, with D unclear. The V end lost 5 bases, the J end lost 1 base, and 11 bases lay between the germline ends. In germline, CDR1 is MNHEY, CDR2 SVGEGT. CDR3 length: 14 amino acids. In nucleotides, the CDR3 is TGTGCCAGCAGTCCCCTCGAGGGGAACACTGAAGCTTTCTTT. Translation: CASSPLEGNTEAFF.

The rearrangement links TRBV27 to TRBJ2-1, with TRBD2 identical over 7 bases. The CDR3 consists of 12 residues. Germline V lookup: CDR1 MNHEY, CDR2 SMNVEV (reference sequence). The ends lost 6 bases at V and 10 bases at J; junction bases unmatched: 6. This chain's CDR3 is CASSRAGREQFF. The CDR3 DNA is TGTGCCAGCAGCCGAGCGGGACGGGAGCAGTTCTTC.

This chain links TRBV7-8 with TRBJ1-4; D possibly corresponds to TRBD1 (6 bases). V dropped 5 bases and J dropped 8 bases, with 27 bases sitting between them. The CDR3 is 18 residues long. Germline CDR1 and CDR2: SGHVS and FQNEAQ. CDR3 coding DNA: TGTGCCAGCAGCAAAACCGTTCTACAGGGTGGCAAGGTCGAAAAACTGTTTTTT. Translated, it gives CASSKTVLQGGKVEKLFF. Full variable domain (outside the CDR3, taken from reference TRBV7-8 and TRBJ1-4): GAGVSQSPRYKVAKRGQDVALRCDPISGHVSLFWYQQALGQGPEFLTYFQNEAQLDKSGLPSDRFFAERPEGSVSTLKIQRTQQEDSAVYLCASSKTVLQGGKVEKLFFGSGTQLSVL.

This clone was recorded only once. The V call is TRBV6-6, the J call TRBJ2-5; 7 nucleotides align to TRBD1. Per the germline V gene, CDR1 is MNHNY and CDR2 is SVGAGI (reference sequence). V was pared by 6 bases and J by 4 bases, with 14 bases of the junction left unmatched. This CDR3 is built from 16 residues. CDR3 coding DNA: TGTGCCAGCAGCGGACGGAAGACAGGGCGTCGAGAGACCCAGTACTTC. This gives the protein CASSGRKTGRRETQYF.

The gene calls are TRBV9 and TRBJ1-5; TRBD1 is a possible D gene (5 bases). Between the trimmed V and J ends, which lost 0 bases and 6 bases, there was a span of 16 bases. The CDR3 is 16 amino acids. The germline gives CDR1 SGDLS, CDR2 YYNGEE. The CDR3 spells CASSVAGREGTQPQHF. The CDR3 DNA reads TGTGCCAGCAGCGTAGCAGGCAGGGAAGGAACTCAGCCCCAGCATTTT.

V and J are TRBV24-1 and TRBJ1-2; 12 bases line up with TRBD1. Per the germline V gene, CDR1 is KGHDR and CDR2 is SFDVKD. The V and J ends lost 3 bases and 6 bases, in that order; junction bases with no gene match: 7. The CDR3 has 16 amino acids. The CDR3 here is CATSDAGTGGRNGYTF. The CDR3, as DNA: TGTGCCACCAGTGATGCCGGGACAGGGGGCAGGAATGGCTACACCTTC.

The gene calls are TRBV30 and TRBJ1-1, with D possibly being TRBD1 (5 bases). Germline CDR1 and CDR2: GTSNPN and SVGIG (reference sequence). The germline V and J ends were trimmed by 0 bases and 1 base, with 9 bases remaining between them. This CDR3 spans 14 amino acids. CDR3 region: CAWSVGLPNTEAFF. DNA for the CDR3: TGTGCCTGGAGTGTGGGGCTGCCGAACACTGAAGCTTTCTTT.